Shown below are 20 T cell receptor beta chains from a single sample sequenced in a study of shared clonotypes between healthy human individuals. The protocol was immunoSEQ multiplex PCR, while the TCRdb copy is restricted to in-frame clones and leaves out a portion. Of about 1 million clones listed, roughly 75% are singletons. Sequenced: memory CD4+ T cells sorted from blood. The subset: CD45RA-negative fraction. These receptor sequences come from a man younger than 30 in good health.

Only a few counts were recorded for this clone. The chain has TRBV5-4 and TRBJ2-7, with a possible D match to TRBD2 (5 bases). Germline CDR1 reads SGHNT; CDR2 reads YYREEE (reference sequence). V was trimmed by 4 bases and J by 5 bases, leaving 19 bases between them. This CDR3 region has 15 residues. CDR3 in amino acids: CASSAGVAGFNEQYF. The CDR3 DNA sequence: TGTGCCAGCAGCGCGGGTGTGGCGGGTTTCAACGAGCAGTACTTC.

The rearrangement uses TRBV28 and TRBJ1-5; TRBD1 matches 9 bases. The CDR3 spans 16 residues. Unmatched junction bases numbered 11, after V lost 6 bases and J lost 5 bases. From germline, CDR1 is MDHEN and CDR2 SYDVKM. Here the CDR3 DNA reads TGTGCCAGCAGCAAGTCCCGGGACAGGGTGGATCAGCCCCAGCATTTT. Amino acid sequence: CASSKSRDRVDQPQHF.

V and J are TRBV7-3 and TRBJ2-5, with 7 bases aligning to TRBD1. The CDR3 runs to 15 residues. Germline CDR1 reads SGHTA; CDR2 reads FQGTGA. V shed 2 bases, J shed 5 bases, and the junction held 8 bases outside the gene matches. The CDR3 DNA follows: TGTGCCAGCAGCTTAGCAAAGGGGGCATGGGAGACCCAGTACTTC. This gives the protein CASSLAKGAWETQYF.

The V and J genes are TRBV28 and TRBJ1-2, with 7 bases fitting TRBD1. V lost 3 bases to trimming and J lost 5 bases; unmatched junction nucleotides: 3. Germline CDR1 MDHEN, CDR2 SYDVKM. The CDR3 covers 13 residues. In DNA form, the CDR3 reads TGTGCCAGCAGTTTCGGGACAGTATATGGCTACACCTTC. Residues: CASSFGTVYGYTF.

This chain uses TRBV27 with TRBJ2-1, with 10 nucleotides matching TRBD2. Germline loops: CDR1 MNHEY, CDR2 SMNVEV (reference sequence). The V and J ends lost 6 bases and 1 base, in that order; junction bases with no gene match: 3. CDR3 size: 15 residues. The CDR3 nucleotides are TGTGCCAGCAGGACTAGCGGGTCATCCTACAATGAGCAGTTCTTC. Translation gives CASRTSGSSYNEQFF.

The chain carries TRBV11-2 and TRBJ2-7, with 8 bases matching TRBD1. The CDR3 loop spans 15 amino acids. The germline CDR1 and CDR2 sequences are SGHAT and FQNNGV. With V trimmed by 4 bases and J by 7 bases, 12 bases remained unmatched. CDR3 in DNA: TGTGCCAGCAGCTCCCGGACAGGGAAGTCGGATGAGCAGTACTTC. Amino acid sequence: CASSSRTGKSDEQYF.

Only a few counts were recorded for this clone. Other DNA sequences in this sample translate to the same CDR3. The V gene is TRBV18, the J gene TRBJ2-1; TRBD2 aligns across 11 bases. V was pared by 1 base and J by 4 bases, with 0 bases of the junction left unmatched. CDR1 is KGHSH and CDR2 is LQKENI in the germline V gene. The CDR3 is made up of 15 amino acids. CDR3 coding DNA: TGTGCCAGCTCACCACGACTAGCGGGATACAATGAGCAGTTCTTC. Its protein product is CASSPRLAGYNEQFF.

This chain joins TRBV9 and TRBJ1-6, with 9 bases aligning to TRBD1. The CDR3 loop spans 15 amino acids. V was pared by 4 bases and J by 5 bases, with 4 bases of the junction left unmatched. Germline V lookup: CDR1 SGDLS, CDR2 YYNGEE. The CDR3 here is CASSSGQGNNSPLHF. DNA for the CDR3: TGTGCCAGCAGCTCGGGACAGGGTAATAATTCACCCCTCCACTTT.

The chain recombines TRBV5-6 with TRBJ1-6, with TRBD1 matching over 9 bases. The CDR3 consists of 15 residues. Germline CDR1 SGHDT, CDR2 YYEEEE. After removal of 6 bases from V and 7 bases from J, the junction contained 8 bases not matched to a gene. The CDR3 DNA sequence: TGTGCCAGCATCCTACAGGGGGCGAACAATTCACCCCTCCACTTT. Amino acid sequence: CASILQGANNSPLHF.

The V call is TRBV7-3, the J call TRBJ1-1; D unresolved. CDR1 SGHTA and CDR2 FQGTGA come from the germline V gene. The V end was cut by 1 base, the J end by 5 bases, with 17 bases between. This CDR3 region has 16 residues. The CDR3 DNA reads as TGTGCCAGCAGCTTAAGCGGGAACAGTGGAAATACTGAAGCTTTCTTT. As protein: CASSLSGNSGNTEAFF.

The chain links TRBV4-2 to TRBJ2-7; D call uncertain. V was trimmed by 0 bases and J by 7 bases, leaving 10 bases between them. CDR3 size: 13 residues. The V gene's germline CDR1 is LGHNA and CDR2 YNFKEQ. CDR3 sequence reads: CASSQEVWLEQYF. CDR3 in DNA: TGTGCCAGCAGCCAAGAAGTCTGGTTAGAGCAGTACTTC.

The chain uses TRBV19 and TRBJ2-2; 10 nucleotides align to TRBD2. The junction had 4 bases not matched to a gene; V was cut back by 5 bases and J by 7 bases. Germline CDR1 is LNHDA and CDR2 is SQIVND (reference sequence). The CDR3 extends over 14 amino acids. CDR3 amino acids: CASSFGTSVGELFF. The CDR3 nucleotides read TGTGCCAGTAGTTTCGGGACTAGCGTCGGGGAGCTGTTTTTT.

The chain carries TRBV6-6 and TRBJ1-4; a weak D match, TRBD1 (6 bases). Deletions cut 6 bases from V and 15 bases from J, with 26 bases between. CDR1 and CDR2 (germline): MNHNY, SVGAGI (reference sequence). The CDR3 totals 15 residues. The CDR3 nucleotides read TGTGCCAGCAGCAATCCGGGACAACAAAAAATGGTAGTGTTTTTT. Translation: CASSNPGQQKMVVFF.

This clone was counted between two and nine times. The CDR3 loop is CASSLGGTIYGYTF. The CDR3 coding sequence is TGCGCCAGCAGCTTGGGGGGCACCATTTATGGCTACACCTTC. V gene TRBV5-1 combines with J gene TRBJ1-2; D is perhaps TRBD1 (5 bases). V shed 0 bases and J shed 5 bases, with 11 bases lying between them. This CDR3 has 14 amino acids. The germline gives CDR1 SGHRS, CDR2 YFSETQ.

This chain uses TRBV4-3 with TRBJ2-3; 12 nucleotides match TRBD2. Germline V lookup: CDR1 LGHNA, CDR2 YSLEER. The CDR3 length is 17 residues. V was pared by 0 bases and J by 7 bases, with 8 bases of the junction left unmatched. The CDR3 DNA sequence: TGCGCCAGCAGCCAAGACCCCCTAGCGGGAGGGCGCTATACGCAGTATTTT. Translating it yields CASSQDPLAGGRYTQYF.

This clone has a handful of counts. This rearrangement joins TRBV14 to TRBJ2-7; tentatively, D is TRBD1 (5 bases). Deletions cut 5 bases from V and 7 bases from J, with 9 bases between. The CDR3 spans 11 residues. Germline V gives CDR1 SGHDN, CDR2 FVKESK. In DNA form, the CDR3 reads TGTGCCAGCAGCTTCAGGGCAGAGCAGTACTTC. Residues: CASSFRAEQYF. Supplemented by reference TRBV14 and TRBJ2-7, the full variable domain reads EAGVTQFPSHSVIEKGQTVTLRCDPISGHDNLYWYRRVMGKEIKFLLHFVKESKQDESGMPNNRFLAERTGGTYSTLKVQPAELEDSGVYFCASSFRAEQYFGPGTRLTVT.

Here the CDR3 reads CSVARDTDTQYF. The CDR3 bases are TGCAGCGTTGCGCGGGACACAGATACGCAGTATTTT. V and J are TRBV29-1 and TRBJ2-3, with D maybe TRBD2 (6 bases). The germline CDR1 and CDR2 sequences are SQVTM and ANQGSEA. The CDR3 length is 12 residues. V shed 4 bases and J shed 2 bases, with 7 bases lying between them.

The J gene is TRBJ2-1, the V gene TRBV7-9, with 9 bases matching TRBD2. Unmatched junction bases numbered 5, after V lost 5 bases and J lost 3 bases. The CDR3 spans 15 residues. Germline V gives CDR1 SEHNR, CDR2 FQNEAQ (reference sequence). The CDR3 DNA is TGTGCCAGCAGCCCTAGCGGGGCCTACTACAATGAGCAGTTCTTC. Amino acids: CASSPSGAYYNEQFF. Looking up the rest from reference TRBV7-9 and TRBJ2-1 gives the full variable domain: DTGVSQNPRHKITKRGQNVTFRCDPISEHNRLYWYRQTLGQGPEFLTYFQNEAQLEKSRLLSDRFSAERPKGSFSTLEIQRTEQGDSAMYLCASSPSGAYYNEQFFGPGTRLTVL.

The chain combines TRBV14 with TRBJ2-7, with a weak D call TRBD1 (6 bases). Germline-derived CDR1 and CDR2 are SGHDN and FVKESK. This CDR3 region has 15 residues. Trimming removed 4 bases from V and 2 bases from J, with 15 bases in between. CDR3 DNA sequence: TGTGCCAGCAGCCTAGGGGGTTCTAGCACCTACGAGCAGTACTTC. Encoded protein: CASSLGGSSTYEQYF. The full variable domain, in which reference TRBV14 and TRBJ2-7 provide the parts outside the CDR3, is EAGVTQFPSHSVIEKGQTVTLRCDPISGHDNLYWYRRVMGKEIKFLLHFVKESKQDESGMPNNRFLAERTGGTYSTLKVQPAELEDSGVYFCASSLGGSSTYEQYFGPGTRLTVT.

This clone was detected only a few times. The rearrangement links TRBV5-5 to TRBJ1-2; TRBD1 matches at 7 bases. The CDR3 is 15 amino acids. Germline V gene lookup returns CDR1 SGHKS and CDR2 YYEKEE (reference sequence). Losses at the gene ends were 4 bases for V and 4 bases for J; bases not matched to a gene: 10. The CDR3 reads CASSPVWTGFYGYTF. CDR3 sequence (DNA): TGTGCCAGCAGCCCCGTTTGGACAGGATTCTATGGCTACACCTTC.